The 8 T cell receptor beta chains given below trace back to one sample, sequenced in a study of blood T cell repertoires in COVID-19. The table came from immunoSEQ multiplex PCR; TCRdb's copy has only in-frame clones and leaves some out. The table records some 120,000 clones, under 95% of them present only once. Sequencing was performed on peripheral blood. These receptors originate from a middle-aged man with active COVID-19.

The gene calls are TRBV7-9 and TRBJ2-1; TRBD2 is a possible D gene (6 bases). Per the germline V gene, CDR1 is SEHNR and CDR2 is FQNEAQ (reference sequence). V was cut by 3 bases and J by 8 bases, with 11 bases left in between. This CDR3 has 13 residues. CDR3: CASSFNGGHEQFF. The CDR3 DNA sequence: TGTGCCAGCAGCTTCAACGGGGGTCATGAGCAGTTCTTC. The entire variable domain, with the rest obtained from reference TRBV7-9 and TRBJ2-1, is as follows: DTGVSQNPRHKITKRGQNVTFRCDPISEHNRLYWYRQTLGQGPEFLTYFQNEAQLEKSRLLSDRFSAERPKGSFSTLEIQRTEQGDSAMYLCASSFNGGHEQFFGPGTRLTVL.

The rearrangement joins TRBV9 to TRBJ1-3; TRBD1 might be the D (5 bases). Trimming stripped 4 bases from V and 0 bases from J, with 20 bases between. Germline V gene data show CDR1 as SGDLS and CDR2 as YYNGEE. The CDR3 has 18 amino acids. The CDR3 DNA reads as TGTGCCAGCAGCCCGGCCCTCGGGGGGTCGGACTCTGGAAACACCATATATTTT. Translating gives CASSPALGGSDSGNTIYF. The whole variable domain, filled in from reference TRBV9 and TRBJ1-3, reads DSGVTQTPKHLITATGQRVTLRCSPRSGDLSVYWYQQSLDQGLQFLIQYYNGEERAKGNILERFSAQQFPDLHSELNLSSLELGDSALYFCASSPALGGSDSGNTIYFGEGSWLTVV.

The V gene is TRBV6-1, the J gene TRBJ2-2, with 7 positions matching TRBD2. V lost 4 bases to trimming and J lost 4 bases; unmatched junction nucleotides: 9. Looked up from germline, CDR1 is MNHNS and CDR2 is SASEGT. CDR3 length: 16 residues. In DNA, the CDR3 is TGTGCCAGCAGTGTCCTTGGCGGGGGACCCACCGGGGAGCTGTTTTTT. It specifies CASSVLGGGPTGELFF.

This clone was counted a single time. This CDR3 is CASSSSLRGHPEAFF. CDR3 sequence (DNA): TGTGCCAGCAGTTCCTCTTTAAGAGGCCATCCTGAAGCTTTCTTT. The chain is built from TRBV27 and TRBJ1-1; D remains unclear. V lost 4 bases and J lost 6, with 18 bases in between. CDR1 and CDR2 from the germline V gene are MNHEY and SMNVEV (reference sequence). The CDR3 loop spans 15 amino acids.

The chain has TRBV27 and TRBJ2-1; a weak D match, TRBD1 (6 bases). The germline gives CDR1 MNHEY, CDR2 SMNVEV (reference sequence). V was trimmed by 10 bases and J by 5 bases, leaving 12 bases between them. CDR3 length: 12 residues. For the CDR3, the DNA is TGTGCCACCGGGGACATCCACAATGAGCAGTTCTTC. Translated: CATGDIHNEQFF.

The genes are TRBV9 and TRBJ2-4; weak D call: TRBD1 (6 bases). CDR3 length equals 16 residues. V was trimmed by 0 bases and J by 1 base, leaving 11 bases between them. Per the germline V gene, CDR1 is SGDLS and CDR2 is YYNGEE. The CDR3 DNA sequence: TGTGCCAGCAGCGTAGATCCCGACAGGGCCAAAAACATTCAGTACTTC. Translated: CASSVDPDRAKNIQYF. The variable domain in full, completed from reference TRBV9 and TRBJ2-4, reads DSGVTQTPKHLITATGQRVTLRCSPRSGDLSVYWYQQSLDQGLQFLIQYYNGEERAKGNILERFSAQQFPDLHSELNLSSLELGDSALYFCASSVDPDRAKNIQYFGAGTRLSVL.

CDR3 DNA sequence: TGTGCCAGCAGCGTGAGCTCCTATAATTCACCCCTCCACTTT. Translating gives CASSVSSYNSPLHF. The V call is TRBV25-1, the J call TRBJ1-6; unclear D gene. This CDR3 spans 14 amino acids. Deletions cut 6 bases from V and 0 bases from J, with 6 bases between. CDR1 MGHDK and CDR2 SYGVNS come from the germline V gene.

The genes are TRBV7-9 and TRBJ2-2; maybe TRBD2 (5 bases). Germline CDR1 is SEHNR and CDR2 is FQNEAQ (reference sequence). The CDR3 is made up of 11 amino acids. V gave up 4 bases and J gave up 11 bases, with 8 bases separating them. The CDR3 coding sequence is TGTGCCAGCAGCTGGACTGCCGAGCTGTTTTTT. Translation gives CASSWTAELFF. Looking up the rest from reference TRBV7-9 and TRBJ2-2 gives the full variable domain: DTGVSQNPRHKITKRGQNVTFRCDPISEHNRLYWYRQTLGQGPEFLTYFQNEAQLEKSRLLSDRFSAERPKGSFSTLEIQRTEQGDSAMYLCASSWTAELFFGEGSRLTVL.